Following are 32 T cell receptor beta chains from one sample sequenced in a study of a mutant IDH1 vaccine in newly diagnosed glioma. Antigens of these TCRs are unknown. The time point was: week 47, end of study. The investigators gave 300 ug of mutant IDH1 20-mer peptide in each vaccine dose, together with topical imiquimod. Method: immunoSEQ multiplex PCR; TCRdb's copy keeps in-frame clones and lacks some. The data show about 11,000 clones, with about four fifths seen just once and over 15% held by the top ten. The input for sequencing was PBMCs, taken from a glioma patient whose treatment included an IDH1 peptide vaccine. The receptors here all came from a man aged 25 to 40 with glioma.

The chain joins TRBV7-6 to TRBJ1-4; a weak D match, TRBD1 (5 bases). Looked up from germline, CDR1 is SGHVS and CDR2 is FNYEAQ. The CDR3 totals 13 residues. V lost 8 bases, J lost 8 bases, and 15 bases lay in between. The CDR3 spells CASGGTAYEKLFF. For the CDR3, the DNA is TGTGCCAGCGGGGGGACGGCTTACGAAAAACTGTTTTTT.

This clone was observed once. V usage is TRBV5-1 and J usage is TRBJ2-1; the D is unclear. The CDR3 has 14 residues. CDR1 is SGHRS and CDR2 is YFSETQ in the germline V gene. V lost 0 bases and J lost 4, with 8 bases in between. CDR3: CASSLVPQYNEQFF. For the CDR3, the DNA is TGCGCCAGCAGCTTGGTTCCCCAGTACAATGAGCAGTTCTTC. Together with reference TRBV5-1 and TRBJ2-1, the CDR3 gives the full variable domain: KAGVTQTPRYLIKTRGQQVTLSCSPISGHRSVSWYQQTPGQGLQFLFEYFSETQRNKGNFPGRFSGRQFSNSRSEMNVSTLELGDSALYLCASSLVPQYNEQFFGPGTRLTVL.

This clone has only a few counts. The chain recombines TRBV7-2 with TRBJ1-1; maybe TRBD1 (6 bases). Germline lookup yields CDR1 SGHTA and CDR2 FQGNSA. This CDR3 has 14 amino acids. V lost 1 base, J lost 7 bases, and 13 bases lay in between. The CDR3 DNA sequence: TGTGCCAGCAGCTTAGAGGCGACAGGCTATGAAGCTTTCTTT. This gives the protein CASSLEATGYEAFF. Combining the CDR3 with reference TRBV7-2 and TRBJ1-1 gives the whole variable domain GAGVSQSPSNKVTEKGKDVELRCDPISGHTALYWYRQSLGQGLEFLIYFQGNSAPDKSGLPSDRFSAERTGGSVSTLTIQRTQQEDSAVYLCASSLEATGYEAFFGQGTRLTVV.

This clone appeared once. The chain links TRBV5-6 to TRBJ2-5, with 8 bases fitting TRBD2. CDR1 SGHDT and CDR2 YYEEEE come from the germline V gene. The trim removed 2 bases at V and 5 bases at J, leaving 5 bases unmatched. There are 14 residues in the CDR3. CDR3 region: CASSFYSGIETQYF. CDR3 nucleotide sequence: TGTGCCAGCAGCTTCTATAGCGGGATCGAGACCCAGTACTTC.

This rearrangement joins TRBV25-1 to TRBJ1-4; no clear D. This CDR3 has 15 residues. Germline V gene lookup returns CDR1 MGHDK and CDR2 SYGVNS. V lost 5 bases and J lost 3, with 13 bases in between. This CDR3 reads CASSFNRGANEKLFF. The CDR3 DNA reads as TGTGCCAGCAGTTTTAATCGTGGGGCTAATGAAAAACTGTTTTTT. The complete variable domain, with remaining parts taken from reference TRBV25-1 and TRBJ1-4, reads EADIYQTPRYLVIGTGKKITLECSQTMGHDKMYWYQQDPGMELHLIHYSYGVNSTEKGDLSSESTVSRIRTEHFPLTLESARPSHTSQYLCASSFNRGANEKLFFGSGTQLSVL.

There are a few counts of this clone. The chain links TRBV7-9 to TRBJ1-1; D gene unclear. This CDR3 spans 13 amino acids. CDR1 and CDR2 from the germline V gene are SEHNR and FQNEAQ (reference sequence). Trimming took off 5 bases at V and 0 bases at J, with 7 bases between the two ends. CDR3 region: CASSQGMNTEAFF. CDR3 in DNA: TGTGCCAGCAGCCAAGGGATGAACACTGAAGCTTTCTTT.

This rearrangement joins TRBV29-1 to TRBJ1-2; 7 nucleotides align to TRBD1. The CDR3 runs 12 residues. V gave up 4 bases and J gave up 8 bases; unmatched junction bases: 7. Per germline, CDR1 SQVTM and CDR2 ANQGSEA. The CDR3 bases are TGCAGCGTTGTTGGACAGGCCCAGGGCTACACCTTC. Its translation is CSVVGQAQGYTF.

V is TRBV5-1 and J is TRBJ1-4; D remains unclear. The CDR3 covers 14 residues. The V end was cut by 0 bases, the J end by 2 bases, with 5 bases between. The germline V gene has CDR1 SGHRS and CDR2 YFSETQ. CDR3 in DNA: TGCGCCAGCAGCTTGGCCCGGACTAATGAAAAACTGTTTTTT. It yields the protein CASSLARTNEKLFF.

The CDR3 region is CASSLAPGTKSEAFF. In nucleotides, the CDR3 is TGCGCCAGCAGCTTGGCCCCCGGGACCAAGTCGGAAGCTTTCTTT. The genes are TRBV5-1 and TRBJ1-1; tentatively, D is TRBD1 (5 bases). V shed 0 bases and J shed 8 bases, with 17 bases lying between them. CDR1 is SGHRS and CDR2 is YFSETQ in the germline V gene. The CDR3 has 15 residues.

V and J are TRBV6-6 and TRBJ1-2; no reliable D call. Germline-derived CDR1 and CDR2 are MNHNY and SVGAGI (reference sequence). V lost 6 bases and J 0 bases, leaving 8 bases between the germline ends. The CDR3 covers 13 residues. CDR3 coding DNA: TGTGCCAGCAGCTTTTCCTCTAACTATGGCTACACCTTC. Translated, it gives CASSFSSNYGYTF.

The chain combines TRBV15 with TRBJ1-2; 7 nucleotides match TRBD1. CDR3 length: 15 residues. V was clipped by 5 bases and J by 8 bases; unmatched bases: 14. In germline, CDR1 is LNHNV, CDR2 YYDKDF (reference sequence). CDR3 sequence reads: CATSYSQGGAKGYTF. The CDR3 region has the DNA TGTGCCACCAGCTACTCCCAGGGGGGGGCCAAAGGCTACACCTTC.

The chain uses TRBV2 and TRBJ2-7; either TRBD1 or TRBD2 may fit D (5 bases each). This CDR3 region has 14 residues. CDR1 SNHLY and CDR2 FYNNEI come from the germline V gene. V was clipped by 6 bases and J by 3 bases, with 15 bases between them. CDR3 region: CASRDPGHDYEQYF. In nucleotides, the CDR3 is TGTGCCAGCAGGGATCCGGGGCACGACTACGAGCAGTACTTC.

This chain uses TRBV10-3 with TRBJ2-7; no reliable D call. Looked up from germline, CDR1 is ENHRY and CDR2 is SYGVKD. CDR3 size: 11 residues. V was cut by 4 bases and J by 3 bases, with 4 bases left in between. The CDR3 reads CAISADYEQYF. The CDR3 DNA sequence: TGTGCCATCAGTGCGGACTACGAGCAGTACTTC.

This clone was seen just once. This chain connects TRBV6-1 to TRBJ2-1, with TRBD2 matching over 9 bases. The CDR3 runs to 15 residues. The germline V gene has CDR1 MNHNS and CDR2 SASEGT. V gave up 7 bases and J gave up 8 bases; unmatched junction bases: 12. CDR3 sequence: CASTRLVAGDDEQFF. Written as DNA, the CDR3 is TGTGCCAGCACTAGGTTAGTAGCGGGGGACGATGAGCAGTTCTTC.

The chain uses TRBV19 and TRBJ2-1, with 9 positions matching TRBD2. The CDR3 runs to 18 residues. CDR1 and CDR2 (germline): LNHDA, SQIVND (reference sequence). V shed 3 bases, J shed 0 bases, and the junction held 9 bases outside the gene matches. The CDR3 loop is CASSMRLAGLSSYNEQFF. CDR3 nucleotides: TGTGCCAGTAGTATGCGGCTAGCGGGGCTCAGCTCCTACAATGAGCAGTTCTTC.

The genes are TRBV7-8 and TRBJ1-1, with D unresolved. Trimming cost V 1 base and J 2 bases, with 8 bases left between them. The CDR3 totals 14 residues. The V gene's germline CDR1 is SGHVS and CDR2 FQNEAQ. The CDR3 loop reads CASSLVLGNTEAFF. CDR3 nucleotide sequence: TGTGCCAGCAGCTTAGTGCTGGGAAACACTGAAGCTTTCTTT.

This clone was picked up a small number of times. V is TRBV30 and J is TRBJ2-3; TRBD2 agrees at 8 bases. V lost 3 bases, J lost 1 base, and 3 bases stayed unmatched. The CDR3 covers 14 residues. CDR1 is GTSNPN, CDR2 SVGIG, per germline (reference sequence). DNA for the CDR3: TGTGCCTGGAGGGAAGCGGGGGGCACAGATACGCAGTATTTT. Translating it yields CAWREAGGTDTQYF.

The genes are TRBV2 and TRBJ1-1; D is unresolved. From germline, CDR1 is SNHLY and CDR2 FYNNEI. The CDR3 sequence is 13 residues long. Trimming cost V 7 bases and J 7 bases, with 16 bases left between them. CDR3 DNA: TGTGCCAGCATCACACAGACTTTTGATGAAGCTTTCTTT. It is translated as CASITQTFDEAFF.

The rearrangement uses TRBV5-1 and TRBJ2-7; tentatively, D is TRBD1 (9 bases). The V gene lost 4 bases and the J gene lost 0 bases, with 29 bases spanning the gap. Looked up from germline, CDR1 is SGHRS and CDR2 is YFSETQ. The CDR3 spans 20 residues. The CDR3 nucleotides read TGCGCCAGCAGCCCACAGGGGGCCACCTCTAGCGGGCCCGGCTCCTACGAGCAGTACTTC. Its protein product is CASSPQGATSSGPGSYEQYF.

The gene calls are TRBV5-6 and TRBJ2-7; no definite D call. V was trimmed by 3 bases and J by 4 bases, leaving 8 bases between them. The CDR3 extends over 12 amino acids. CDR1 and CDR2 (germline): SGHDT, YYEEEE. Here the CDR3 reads CASSSSLYEQYF. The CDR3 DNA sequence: TGTGCCAGCAGCTCTTCCCTGTACGAGCAGTACTTC.

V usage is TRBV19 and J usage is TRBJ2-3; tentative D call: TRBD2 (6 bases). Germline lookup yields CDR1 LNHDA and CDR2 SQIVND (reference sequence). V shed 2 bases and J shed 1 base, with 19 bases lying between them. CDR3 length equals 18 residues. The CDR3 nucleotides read TGTGCCAGTAGTATATCCCGGCGGGGTGGGACGGGCACAGATACGCAGTATTTT. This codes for CASSISRRGGTGTDTQYF.

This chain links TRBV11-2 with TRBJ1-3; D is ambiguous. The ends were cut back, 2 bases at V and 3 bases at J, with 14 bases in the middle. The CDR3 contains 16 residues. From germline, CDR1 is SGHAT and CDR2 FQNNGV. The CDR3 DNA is TGTGCCAGCAGCTTAAATCCGGGGAACGGTGGAAACACCATATATTTT. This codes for CASSLNPGNGGNTIYF.

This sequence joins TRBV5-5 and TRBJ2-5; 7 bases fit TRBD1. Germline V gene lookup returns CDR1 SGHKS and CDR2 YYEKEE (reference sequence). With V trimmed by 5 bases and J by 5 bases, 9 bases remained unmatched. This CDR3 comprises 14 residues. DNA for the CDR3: TGTGCCAGCAGTCCCCAGGGGGTAGGGGAGACCCAGTACTTC. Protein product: CASSPQGVGETQYF.

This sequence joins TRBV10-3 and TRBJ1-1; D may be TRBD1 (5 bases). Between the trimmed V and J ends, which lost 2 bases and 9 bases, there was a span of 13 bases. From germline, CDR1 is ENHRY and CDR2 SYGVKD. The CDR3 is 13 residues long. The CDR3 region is CAISEDRALQAFF. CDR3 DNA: TGTGCCATCAGTGAGGACAGAGCTCTACAAGCTTTCTTT.

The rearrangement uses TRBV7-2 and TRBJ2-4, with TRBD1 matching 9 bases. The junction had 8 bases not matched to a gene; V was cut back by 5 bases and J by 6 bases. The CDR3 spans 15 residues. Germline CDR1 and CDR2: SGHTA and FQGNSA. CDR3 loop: CASSLRTGVANIQYF. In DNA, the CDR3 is TGTGCCAGCAGCCTTAGGACAGGGGTGGCAAACATTCAGTACTTC.

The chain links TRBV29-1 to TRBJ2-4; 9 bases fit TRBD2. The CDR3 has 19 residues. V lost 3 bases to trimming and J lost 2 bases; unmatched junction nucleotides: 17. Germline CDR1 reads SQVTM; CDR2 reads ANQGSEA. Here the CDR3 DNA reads TGCAGCGTTGAGAGGGGGCTTAGGCTAGCGGGAAGAACCAAAAACATTCAGTACTTC. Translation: CSVERGLRLAGRTKNIQYF.

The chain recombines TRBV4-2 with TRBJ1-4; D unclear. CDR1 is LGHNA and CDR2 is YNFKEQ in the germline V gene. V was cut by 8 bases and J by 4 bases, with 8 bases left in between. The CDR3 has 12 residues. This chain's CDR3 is CASSPLNEKLFF. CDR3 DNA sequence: TGTGCCAGCTCTCCACTTAATGAAAAACTGTTTTTT.

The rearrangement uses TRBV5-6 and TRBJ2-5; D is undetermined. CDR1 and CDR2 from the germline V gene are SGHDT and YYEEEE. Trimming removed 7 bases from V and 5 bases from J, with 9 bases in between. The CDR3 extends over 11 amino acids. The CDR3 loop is CASPFQETQYF. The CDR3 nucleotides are TGTGCCAGCCCATTTCAGGAGACCCAGTACTTC.

The CDR3 region has the DNA TGTGCCAGCAGCTTGGCGGGACTAGCGGGAGGCTGGAAAAACATTCAGTACTTC. As protein: CASSLAGLAGGWKNIQYF. The chain employs TRBV5-5 and TRBJ2-4; the match to TRBD2 covers 15 bases. The CDR3 has 18 residues. Germline assignment: CDR1 SGHKS and CDR2 YYEKEE (reference sequence). Germline trimming cut 0 bases from V and 4 bases from J; bases unmatched to any gene: 5.

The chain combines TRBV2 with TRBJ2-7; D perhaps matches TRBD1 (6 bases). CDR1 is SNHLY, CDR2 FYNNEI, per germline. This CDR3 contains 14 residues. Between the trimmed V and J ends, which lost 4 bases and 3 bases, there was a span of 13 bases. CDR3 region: CASSAQGIDYEQYF. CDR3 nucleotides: TGTGCCAGCAGTGCGCAGGGGATCGACTACGAGCAGTACTTC.

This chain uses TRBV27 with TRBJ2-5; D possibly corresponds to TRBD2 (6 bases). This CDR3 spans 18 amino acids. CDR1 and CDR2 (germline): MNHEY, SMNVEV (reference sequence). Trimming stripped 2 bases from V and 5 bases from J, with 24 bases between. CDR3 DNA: TGTGCCAGCAGTTTAGGTTTTTTCGGGGGTCACCCTGGGGAGACCCAGTACTTC. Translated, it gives CASSLGFFGGHPGETQYF.

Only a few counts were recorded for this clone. CDR3 coding DNA: TGTGCCTGGAGAAAGTTACTAGTATCGGCCTACGAGCAGTACTTC. It translates to CAWRKLLVSAYEQYF. This chain connects TRBV30 to TRBJ2-7; D might be TRBD2 (5 bases). CDR3 length: 15 amino acids. Trimming left V 3 bases short and J 2 bases short, with 17 bases between. Germline CDR1 is GTSNPN and CDR2 is SVGIG (reference sequence).